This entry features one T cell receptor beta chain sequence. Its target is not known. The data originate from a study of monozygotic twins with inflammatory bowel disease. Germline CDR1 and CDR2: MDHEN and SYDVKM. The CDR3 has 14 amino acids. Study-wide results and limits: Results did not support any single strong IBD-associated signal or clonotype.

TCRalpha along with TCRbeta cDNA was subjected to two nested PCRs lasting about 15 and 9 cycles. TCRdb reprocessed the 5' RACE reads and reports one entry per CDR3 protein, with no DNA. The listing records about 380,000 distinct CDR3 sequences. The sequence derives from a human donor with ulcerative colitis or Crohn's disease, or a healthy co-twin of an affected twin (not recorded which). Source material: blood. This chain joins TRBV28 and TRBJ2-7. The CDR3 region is CASSFVYRFYEQYF.